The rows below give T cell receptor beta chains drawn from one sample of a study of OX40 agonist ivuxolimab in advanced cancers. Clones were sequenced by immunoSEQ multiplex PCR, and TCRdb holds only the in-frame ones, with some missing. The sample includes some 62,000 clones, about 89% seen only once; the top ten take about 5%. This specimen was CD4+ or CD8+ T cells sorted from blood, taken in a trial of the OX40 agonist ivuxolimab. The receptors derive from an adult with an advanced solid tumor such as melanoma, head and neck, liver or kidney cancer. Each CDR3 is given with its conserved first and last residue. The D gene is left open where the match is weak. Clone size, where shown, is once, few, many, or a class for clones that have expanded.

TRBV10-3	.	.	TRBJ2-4	CAISDGNIQYF
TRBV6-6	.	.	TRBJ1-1	CASSYSMWNTEAFF
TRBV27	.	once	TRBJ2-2	CASSSGGRGLNTGELFF
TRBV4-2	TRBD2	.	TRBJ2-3	CASSQDTASGRLAQYF
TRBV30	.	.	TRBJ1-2	CAWSVRWPLGGYGYTF
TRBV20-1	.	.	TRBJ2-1	CSAPRGNEQFF
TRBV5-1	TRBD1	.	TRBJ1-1	CASSLGDRGNTEAFF
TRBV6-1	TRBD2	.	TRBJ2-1	CATFILRGDEQFF
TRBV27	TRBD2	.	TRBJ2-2	CASTGGGTRANTGELFF
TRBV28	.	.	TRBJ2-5	CASQSQETQYF
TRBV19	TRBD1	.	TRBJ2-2	CASRNQGATGELFF
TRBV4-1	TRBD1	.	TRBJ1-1	CASSQRTGTGANTEAFF
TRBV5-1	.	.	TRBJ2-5	CASSSSGEYGETQYF
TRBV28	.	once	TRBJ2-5	CASSLWERLEVVETQYF
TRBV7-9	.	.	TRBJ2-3	CASSLAHGTDTQYF
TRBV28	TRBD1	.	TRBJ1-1	CASSYRQGGKTEAFF
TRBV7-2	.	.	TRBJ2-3	CASSFFAGSTDTQYF
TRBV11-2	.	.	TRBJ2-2	CASSLPRRRNTGELFF
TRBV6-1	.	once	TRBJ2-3	CASRIGSLADTQYF
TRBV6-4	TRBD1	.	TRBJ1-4	CARGTGTNEKLFF
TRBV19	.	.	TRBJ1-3	CASSPSSGNTIYF
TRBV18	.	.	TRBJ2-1	CASSPGIGGNEQFF
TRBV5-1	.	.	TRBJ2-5	CASSLWGQGQETQYF
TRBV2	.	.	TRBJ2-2	CASSVLSSGELFF
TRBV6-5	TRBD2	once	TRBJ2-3	CASSFTVAGATDTQYF
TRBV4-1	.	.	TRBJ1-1	CASSPEGGTEAFF
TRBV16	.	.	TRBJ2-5	CASSSRSGETQYF
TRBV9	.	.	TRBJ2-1	CASSVEGEVRNEQFF
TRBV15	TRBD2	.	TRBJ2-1	CATSRGGSSYNEQFF
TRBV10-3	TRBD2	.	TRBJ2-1	CAIKLAGLNEQFF
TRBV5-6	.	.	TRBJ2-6	CASSLEGKWGEPGANVLTF
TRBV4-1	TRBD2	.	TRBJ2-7	CASSLLLAGGPYEQYF